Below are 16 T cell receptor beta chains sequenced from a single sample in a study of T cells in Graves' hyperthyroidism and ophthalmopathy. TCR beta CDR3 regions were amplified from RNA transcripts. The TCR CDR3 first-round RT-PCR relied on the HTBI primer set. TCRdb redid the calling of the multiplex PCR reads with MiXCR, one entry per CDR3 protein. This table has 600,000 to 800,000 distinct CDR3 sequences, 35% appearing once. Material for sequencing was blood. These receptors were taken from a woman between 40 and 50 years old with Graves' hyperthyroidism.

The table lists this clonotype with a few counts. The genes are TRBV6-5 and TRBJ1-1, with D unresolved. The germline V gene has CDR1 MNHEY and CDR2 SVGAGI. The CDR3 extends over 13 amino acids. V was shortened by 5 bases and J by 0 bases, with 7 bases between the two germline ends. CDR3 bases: TGTGCCAGCAGTCGCACACTGAACACTGAAGCTTTCTTT. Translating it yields CASSRTLNTEAFF.

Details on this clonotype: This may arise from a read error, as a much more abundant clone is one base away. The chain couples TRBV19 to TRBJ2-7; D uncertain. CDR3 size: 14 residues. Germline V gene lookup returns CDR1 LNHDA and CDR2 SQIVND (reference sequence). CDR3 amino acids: CAGRSWGSRHEQYF. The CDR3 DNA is TGTGCCGGTAGAAGTTGGGGTTCCCGCCACGAGCAGTACTTC.

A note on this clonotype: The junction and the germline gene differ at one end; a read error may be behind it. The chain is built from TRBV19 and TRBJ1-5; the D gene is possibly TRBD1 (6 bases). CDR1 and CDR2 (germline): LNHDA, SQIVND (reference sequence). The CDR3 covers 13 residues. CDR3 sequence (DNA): TGTGCCAGTAGTGAGGGAAGTGGACAGCCCCGGCATTTT. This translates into CASSEGSGQPRHF.

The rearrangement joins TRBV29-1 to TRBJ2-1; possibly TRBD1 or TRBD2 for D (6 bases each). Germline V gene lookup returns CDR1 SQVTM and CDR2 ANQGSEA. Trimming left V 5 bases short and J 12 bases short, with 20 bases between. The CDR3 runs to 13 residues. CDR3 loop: CSVPRGETDTQFF. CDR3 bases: TGCAGCGTTCCGAGGGGGGAAACAGATACGCAGTTCTTC.

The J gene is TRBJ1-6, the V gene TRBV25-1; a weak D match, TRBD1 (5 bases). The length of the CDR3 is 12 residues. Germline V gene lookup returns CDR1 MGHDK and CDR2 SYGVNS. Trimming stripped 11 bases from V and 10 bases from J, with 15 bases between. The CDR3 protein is CAWGQTNSPLHF. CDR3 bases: TGTGCCTGGGGCCAGACAAACTCACCCCTCCACTTT.

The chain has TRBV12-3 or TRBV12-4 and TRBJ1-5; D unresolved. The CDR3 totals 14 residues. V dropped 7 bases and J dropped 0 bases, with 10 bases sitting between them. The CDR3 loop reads CASISRHSNQPQHF. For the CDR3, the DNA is TGTGCCAGCATCAGCCGCCATAGCAATCAGCCCCAGCATTTT.

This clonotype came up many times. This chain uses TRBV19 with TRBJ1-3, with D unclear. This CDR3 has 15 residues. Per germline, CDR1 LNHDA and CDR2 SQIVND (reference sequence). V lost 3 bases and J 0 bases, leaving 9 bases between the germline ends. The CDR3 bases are TGTGCCAGTAGTATGGGCACCAGCTCTGGAAACACCATATATTTT. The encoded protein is CASSMGTSSGNTIYF. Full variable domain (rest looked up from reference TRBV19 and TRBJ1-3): DGGITQSPKYLFRKEGQNVTLSCEQNLNHDAMYWYRQDPGQGLRLIYYSQIVNDFQKGDIAEGYSVSREKKESFPLTVTSAQKNPTAFYLCASSMGTSSGNTIYFGEGSWLTVV.

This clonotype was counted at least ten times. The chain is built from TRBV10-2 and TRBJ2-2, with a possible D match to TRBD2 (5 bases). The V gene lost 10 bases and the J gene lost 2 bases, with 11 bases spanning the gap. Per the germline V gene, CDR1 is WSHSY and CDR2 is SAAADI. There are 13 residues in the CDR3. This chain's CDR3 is CATPSTNTGELFF. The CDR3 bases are TGCGCCACCCCTAGCACTAACACCGGGGAGCTGTTTTTT.

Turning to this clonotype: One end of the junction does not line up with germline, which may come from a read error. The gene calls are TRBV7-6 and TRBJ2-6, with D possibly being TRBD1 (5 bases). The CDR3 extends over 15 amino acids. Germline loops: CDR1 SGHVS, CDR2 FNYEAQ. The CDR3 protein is CASSQGIWRANVLTF. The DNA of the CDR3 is TGCGCCAGCAGCCAGGGCATTTGGAGGGCCAACGTCCTGACTTTC.

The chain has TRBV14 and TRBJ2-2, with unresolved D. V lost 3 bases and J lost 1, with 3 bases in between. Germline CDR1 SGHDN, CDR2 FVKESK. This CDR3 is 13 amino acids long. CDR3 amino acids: CASSHLNTGELFF. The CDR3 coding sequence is TGTGCCAGCAGCCACTTGAACACCGGGGAGCTGTTTTTT.

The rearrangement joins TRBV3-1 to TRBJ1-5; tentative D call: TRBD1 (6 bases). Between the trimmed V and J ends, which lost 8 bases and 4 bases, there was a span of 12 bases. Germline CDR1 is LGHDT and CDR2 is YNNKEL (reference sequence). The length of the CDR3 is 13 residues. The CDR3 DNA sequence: TGTGCCAGCGGCGGACAGAATAATCAGCCCCAGCATTTT. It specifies CASGGQNNQPQHF.

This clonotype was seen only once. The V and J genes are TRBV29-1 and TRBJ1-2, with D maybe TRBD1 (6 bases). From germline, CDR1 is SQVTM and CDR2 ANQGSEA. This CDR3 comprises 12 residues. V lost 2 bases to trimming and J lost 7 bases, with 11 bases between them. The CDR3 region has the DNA TGCAGCGTTGAACGGGGGCAGACTGGCTACACCTTC. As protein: CSVERGQTGYTF.

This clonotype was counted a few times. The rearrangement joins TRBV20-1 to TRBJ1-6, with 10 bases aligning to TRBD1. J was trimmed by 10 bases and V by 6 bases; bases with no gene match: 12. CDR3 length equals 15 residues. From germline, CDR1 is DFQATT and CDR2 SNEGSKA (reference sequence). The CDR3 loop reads CSANPDRGRGSPLHF. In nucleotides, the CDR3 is TGCAGTGCAAACCCCGACAGGGGGCGCGGATCACCCCTCCACTTT.

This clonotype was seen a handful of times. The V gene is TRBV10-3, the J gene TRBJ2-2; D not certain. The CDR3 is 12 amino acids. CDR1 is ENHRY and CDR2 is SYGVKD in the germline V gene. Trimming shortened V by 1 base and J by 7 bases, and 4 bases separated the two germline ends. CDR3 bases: TGTGCCATCAGTGAGTGGGACGGGGAGCTGTTTTTT. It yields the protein CAISEWDGELFF.

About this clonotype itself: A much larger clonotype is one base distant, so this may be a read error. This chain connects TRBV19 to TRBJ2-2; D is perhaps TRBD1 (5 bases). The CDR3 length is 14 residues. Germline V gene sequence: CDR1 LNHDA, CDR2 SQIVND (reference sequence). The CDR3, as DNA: TGTGCCAGTAGTTGGGCAGGGCAGACCGAGGAGCTGTTTTTT. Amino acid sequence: CASSWAGQTEELFF.

The CDR3 here is CASSSSGGISYEQYF. CDR3 DNA sequence: TGTGCCAGCAGTTCAAGCGGGGGGATCTCCTACGAGCAGTACTTC. The rearrangement uses TRBV27 and TRBJ2-7, with TRBD2 matching 9 bases. The length of the CDR3 is 15 residues. The V segment lost 4 bases and the J segment 0 bases; nucleotides outside the gene matches: 4. Germline V gives CDR1 MNHEY, CDR2 SMNVEV (reference sequence).